This T cell receptor beta chain was sequenced during a study of blood T cell repertoires in COVID-19. The overall study: Sites in the United States, Italy and Spain provided acute and convalescent COVID-19 samples.

Authors' processing steps: It was from reference gene primer amplification that nucleated cell counts were estimated. Produced via immunoSEQ multiplex PCR; TCRdb's table is partial and in-frame only. V, J and clone size are taken as reported in that table, and D and trimming were inferred from the DNA itself. The data contain over 200,000 clones, about 85% of them singletons. Germline V gene data show CDR1 as SGHTA and CDR2 as FQGNSA. The length of the CDR3 is 16 residues. Unmatched junction bases numbered 10, after V lost 5 bases and J lost 2 bases. Sample: peripheral blood. The receptor's source is a man in his sixties who had recovered from COVID-19. The V and J genes are TRBV7-2 and TRBJ2-7; 9 bases align to TRBD2. The CDR3 DNA is TGTGCCAGCAGCCCCCGGCGGCGGGGGGGGGCCTACGAGCAGTACTTC. This gives the protein CASSPRRRGGAYEQYF.